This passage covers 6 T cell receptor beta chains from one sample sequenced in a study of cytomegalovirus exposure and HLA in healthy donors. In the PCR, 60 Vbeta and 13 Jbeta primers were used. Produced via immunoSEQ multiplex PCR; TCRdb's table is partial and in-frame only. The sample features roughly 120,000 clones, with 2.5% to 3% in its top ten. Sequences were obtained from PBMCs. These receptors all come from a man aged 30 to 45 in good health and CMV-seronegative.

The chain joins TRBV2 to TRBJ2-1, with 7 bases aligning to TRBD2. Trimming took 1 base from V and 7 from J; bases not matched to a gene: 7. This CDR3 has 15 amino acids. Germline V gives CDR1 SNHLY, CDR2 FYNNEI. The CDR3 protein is CASSEGGRGENEQFF. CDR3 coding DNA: TGTGCCAGCAGTGAAGGAGGACGGGGGGAGAATGAGCAGTTCTTC.

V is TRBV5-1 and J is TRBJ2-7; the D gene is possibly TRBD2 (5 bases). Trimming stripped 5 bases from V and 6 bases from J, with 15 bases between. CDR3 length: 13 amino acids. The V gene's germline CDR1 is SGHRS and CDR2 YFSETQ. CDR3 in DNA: TGCGCCAGCAGGGCGCCTAGCTCAGGCGAGCAGTACTTC. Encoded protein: CASRAPSSGEQYF.

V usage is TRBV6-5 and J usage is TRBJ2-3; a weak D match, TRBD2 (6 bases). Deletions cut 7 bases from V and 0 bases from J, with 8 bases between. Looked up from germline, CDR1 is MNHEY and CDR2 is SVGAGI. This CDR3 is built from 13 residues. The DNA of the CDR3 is TGTGCCAGCATAAGCGGGAGCACAGATACGCAGTATTTT. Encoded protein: CASISGSTDTQYF.

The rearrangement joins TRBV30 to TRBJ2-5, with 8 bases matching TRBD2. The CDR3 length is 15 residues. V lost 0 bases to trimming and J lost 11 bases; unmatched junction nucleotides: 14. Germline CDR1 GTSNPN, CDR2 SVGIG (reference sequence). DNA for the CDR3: TGTGCCTGGAGTGTAAGGACGGGACTAGGGAGAGAGCAGTACTTC. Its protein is CAWSVRTGLGREQYF.

CDR3 region: CASGTGGPRDTQYF. The CDR3 nucleotides are TGCGCCAGCGGGACGGGAGGGCCTAGGGATACGCAGTATTTT. This chain connects TRBV5-1 to TRBJ2-3, with 8 positions matching TRBD2. The CDR3 contains 14 residues. Germline V CDR1 and CDR2: SGHRS, YFSETQ. The ends lost 7 bases at V and 6 bases at J; junction bases unmatched: 10. The complete variable domain, with remaining parts taken from reference TRBV5-1 and TRBJ2-3, reads KAGVTQTPRYLIKTRGQQVTLSCSPISGHRSVSWYQQTPGQGLQFLFEYFSETQRNKGNFPGRFSGRQFSNSRSEMNVSTLELGDSALYLCASGTGGPRDTQYFGPGTRLTVL.

The CDR3 loop is CASSSLRDKSSYEQYF. The CDR3 DNA sequence: TGTGCCAGCAGTTCCTTGCGGGATAAGAGCTCCTACGAGCAGTACTTC. V gene TRBV5-4 combines with J gene TRBJ2-7; possibly TRBD2 for D (6 bases). The V gene lost 5 bases and the J gene lost 0 bases, with 18 bases spanning the gap. This CDR3 has 16 residues. The V gene's germline CDR1 is SGHNT and CDR2 YYREEE (reference sequence).